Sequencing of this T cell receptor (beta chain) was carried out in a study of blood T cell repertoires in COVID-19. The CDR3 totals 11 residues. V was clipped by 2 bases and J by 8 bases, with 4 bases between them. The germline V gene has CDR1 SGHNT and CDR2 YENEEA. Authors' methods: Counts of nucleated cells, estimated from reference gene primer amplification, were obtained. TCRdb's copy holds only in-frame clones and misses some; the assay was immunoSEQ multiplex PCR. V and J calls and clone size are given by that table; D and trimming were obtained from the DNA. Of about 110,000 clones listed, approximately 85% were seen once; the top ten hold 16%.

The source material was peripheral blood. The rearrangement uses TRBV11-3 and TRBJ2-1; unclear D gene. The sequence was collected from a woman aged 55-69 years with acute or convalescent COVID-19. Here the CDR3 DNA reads TGTGCCAGCAGCTTATTCGATGAGCAGTTCTTC. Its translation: CASSLFDEQFF.